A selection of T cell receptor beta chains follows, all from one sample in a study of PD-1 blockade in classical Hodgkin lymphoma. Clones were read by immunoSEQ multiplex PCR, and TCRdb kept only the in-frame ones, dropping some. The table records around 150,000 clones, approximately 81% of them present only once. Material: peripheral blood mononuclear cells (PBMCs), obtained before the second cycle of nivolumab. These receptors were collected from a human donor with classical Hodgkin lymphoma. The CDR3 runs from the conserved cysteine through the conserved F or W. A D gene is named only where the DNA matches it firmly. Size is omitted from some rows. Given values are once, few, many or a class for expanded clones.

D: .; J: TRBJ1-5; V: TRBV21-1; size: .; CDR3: CASSKSPMATTGGNQPQHF; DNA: TGTGCCAGCAGCAAATCCCCCATGGCCACAACAGGGGGCAATCAGCCCCAGCATTTT
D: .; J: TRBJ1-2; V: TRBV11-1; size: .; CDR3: CASSIHRASGYGYTF; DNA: TGTGCCAGCAGCATACACAGGGCGTCGGGCTATGGCTACACCTTC
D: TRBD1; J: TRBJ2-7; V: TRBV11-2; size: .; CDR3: CASSFTGTGYEQYF; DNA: TGTGCCAGCAGCTTCACCGGGACAGGCTACGAGCAGTACTTC
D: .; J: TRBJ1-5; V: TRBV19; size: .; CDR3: CASSIRAGDNQPQHF; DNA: TGTGCCAGTAGTATAAGGGCAGGCGACAATCAGCCCCAGCATTTT
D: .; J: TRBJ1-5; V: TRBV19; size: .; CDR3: CASSMQGGRTRQPQHF; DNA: TGTGCCAGTAGCATGCAGGGAGGGAGAACCAGACAGCCCCAGCATTTT
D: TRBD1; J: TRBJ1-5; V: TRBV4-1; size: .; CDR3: CASSLRDRGNQPQHF; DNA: TGCGCCAGCAGCCTCCGGGACAGGGGTAATCAGCCCCAGCATTTT
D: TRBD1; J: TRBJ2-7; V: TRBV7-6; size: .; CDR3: CASSKHPDREVTYEQYF; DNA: TGTGCCAGCAGCAAACACCCGGACAGGGAGGTCACCTACGAGCAGTACTTC
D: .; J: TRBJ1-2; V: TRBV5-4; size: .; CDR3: CASSLGLGGNYGYTF; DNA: TGTGCCAGCAGCTTGGGCCTAGGAGGGAACTATGGCTACACCTTC
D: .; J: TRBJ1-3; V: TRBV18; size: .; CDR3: CASSPLGDPGNTIYF; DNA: TGTGCCAGCTCACCACTGGGGGACCCTGGAAACACCATATATTTT
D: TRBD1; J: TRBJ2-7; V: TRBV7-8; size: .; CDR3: CASNDRGAYEQYF; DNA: TGTGCCAGCAATGACAGGGGGGCCTACGAGCAGTACTTC
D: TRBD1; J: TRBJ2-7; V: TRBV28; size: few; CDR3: CASSLVAGGGYEQYF; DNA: TGTGCCAGCAGTTTAGTCGCAGGGGGCGGGTACGAGCAGTACTTC
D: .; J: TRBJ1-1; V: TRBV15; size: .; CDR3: CATSRDWGVNTEAFF; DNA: TGTGCCACCAGCAGAGATTGGGGGGTTAACACTGAAGCTTTCTTT
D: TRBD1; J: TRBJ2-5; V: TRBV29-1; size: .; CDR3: CSVPRTGWGEETQYF; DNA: TGCAGCGTCCCTAGGACAGGGTGGGGTGAAGAGACCCAGTACTTC
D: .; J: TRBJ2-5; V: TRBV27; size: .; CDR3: CASTNQETQYF; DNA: TGTGCCAGCACAAACCAAGAGACCCAGTACTTC
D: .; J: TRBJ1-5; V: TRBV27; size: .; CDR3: CASSPYRVPQPQHF; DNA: TGTGCCAGCAGTCCTTACAGGGTTCCTCAGCCCCAGCATTTT
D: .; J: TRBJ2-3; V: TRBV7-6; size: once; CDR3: CASSLVGGPDTQYF; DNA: TGTGCCAGCAGCTTAGTCGGGGGCCCAGATACGCAGTATTTT
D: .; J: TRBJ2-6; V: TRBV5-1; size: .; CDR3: CASSLVSLTGANVLTF; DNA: TGCGCCAGCAGCTTGGTTTCCTTAACTGGGGCCAACGTCCTGACTTTC
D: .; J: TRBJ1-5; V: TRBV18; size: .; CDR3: CAIQGWKRPQHF; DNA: TGTGCCATTCAGGGGTGGAAGAGGCCCCAGCATTTT
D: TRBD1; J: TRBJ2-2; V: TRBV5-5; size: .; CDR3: CASSLLDRVPGELFF; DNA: TGTGCCAGCAGCTTGCTAGACAGGGTTCCCGGGGAGCTGTTTTTT
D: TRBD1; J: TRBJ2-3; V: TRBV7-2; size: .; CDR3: CASSFRDRGTDTQYF; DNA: TGTGCCAGCAGTTTCCGGGACAGGGGCACAGATACGCAGTATTTT
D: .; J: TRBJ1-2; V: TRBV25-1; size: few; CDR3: CASRGRSNDGYTF; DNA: TGTGCCAGCAGAGGACGTTCCAACGATGGCTACACCTTC
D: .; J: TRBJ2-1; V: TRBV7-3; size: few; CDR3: CASSLNGRPYNEQFF; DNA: TGTGCCAGCAGCTTAAACGGGAGACCCTACAATGAGCAGTTCTTC
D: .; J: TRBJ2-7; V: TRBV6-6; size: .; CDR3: CASTESGAGYYEQYF; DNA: TGTGCCAGCACCGAATCGGGGGCCGGGTACTACGAGCAGTACTTC
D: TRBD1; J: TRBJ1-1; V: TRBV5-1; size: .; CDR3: CASSLRTGATEAFF; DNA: TGCGCCAGCAGCTTGCGGACAGGGGCCACTGAAGCTTTCTTT
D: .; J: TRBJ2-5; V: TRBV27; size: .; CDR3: CASSLGQLETQYF; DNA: TGTGCCAGCAGTTTAGGACAGTTGGAGACCCAGTACTTC
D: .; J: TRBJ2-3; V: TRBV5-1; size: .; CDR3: CASSLGGYMADTQYF; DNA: TGCGCCAGCAGCTTAGGAGGCTACATGGCAGATACGCAGTATTTT
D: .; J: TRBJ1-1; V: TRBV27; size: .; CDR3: CASSWGPYTEAFF; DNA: TGTGCCAGCAGTTGGGGACCCTACACTGAAGCTTTCTTT
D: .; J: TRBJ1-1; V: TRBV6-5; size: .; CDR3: CASSSTEAFF; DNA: TGTGCCAGCAGTTCCACTGAAGCTTTCTTT
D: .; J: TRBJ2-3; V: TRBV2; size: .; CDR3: CASSDRASTDTQYF; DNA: TGTGCCAGCAGTGACAGGGCTAGCACAGATACGCAGTATTTT
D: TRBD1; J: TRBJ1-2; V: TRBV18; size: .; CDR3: CASSPSMPGQGATGDYGYTF; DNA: TGTGCCAGCTCACCTTCTATGCCCGGACAGGGGGCTACCGGGGACTATGGCTACACCTTC
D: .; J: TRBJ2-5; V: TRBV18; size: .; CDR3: CASSEEAETQYF; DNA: TGTGCCAGCTCGGAAGAAGCGGAGACCCAGTACTTC
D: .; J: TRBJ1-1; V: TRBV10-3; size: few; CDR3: CAISGGTEAFF; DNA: TGTGCCATCAGTGGAGGGACTGAAGCTTTCTTT
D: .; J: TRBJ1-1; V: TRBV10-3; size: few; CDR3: CAISESWGNTEAFF; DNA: TGTGCCATCAGTGAGTCGTGGGGGAACACTGAAGCTTTCTTT
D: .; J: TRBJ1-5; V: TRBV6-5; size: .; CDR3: CATYYTGNQPQHF; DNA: TGTGCCACCTACTATACAGGGAATCAGCCCCAGCATTTT
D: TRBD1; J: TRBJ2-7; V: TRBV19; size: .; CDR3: CASSPQQGGAYEQYF; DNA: TGTGCCAGTAGTCCCCAACAGGGGGGAGCCTACGAGCAGTACTTC
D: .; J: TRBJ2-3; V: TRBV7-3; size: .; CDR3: CASSPRGDTQYF; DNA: TGTGCCAGCAGCCCCAGGGGAGATACGCAGTATTTT
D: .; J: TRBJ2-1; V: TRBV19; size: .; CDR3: CASSIVVPANEQFF; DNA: TGTGCCAGTAGTATAGTCGTTCCAGCAAATGAGCAGTTCTTC
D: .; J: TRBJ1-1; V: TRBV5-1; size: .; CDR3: CASSLERGGELAFF; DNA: TGCGCCAGCAGCTTGGAGCGGGGAGGAGAGTTAGCTTTCTTT
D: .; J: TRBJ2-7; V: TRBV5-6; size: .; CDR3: CASTHRGMSYEQYF; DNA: TGTGCCAGCACCCACCGAGGGATGTCCTACGAGCAGTACTTC
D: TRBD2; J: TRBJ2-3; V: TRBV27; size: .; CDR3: CASSSPVSVGGSTDTQYF; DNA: TGTGCCAGCAGTTCCCCCGTATCGGTCGGGGGGTCCACAGATACGCAGTATTTT
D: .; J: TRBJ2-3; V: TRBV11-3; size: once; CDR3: CASSGGAADTQYF; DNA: TGTGCCAGCAGCGGCGGGGCCGCGGATACGCAGTATTTT
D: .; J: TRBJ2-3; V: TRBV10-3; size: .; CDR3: CAINRVRPSTDTQYF; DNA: TGTGCCATCAACAGGGTACGCCCTAGCACAGATACGCAGTATTTT
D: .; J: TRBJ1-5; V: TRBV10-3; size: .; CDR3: CAISESQPDNQPQHF; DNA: TGTGCCATCAGTGAGAGTCAGCCGGACAATCAGCCCCAGCATTTT
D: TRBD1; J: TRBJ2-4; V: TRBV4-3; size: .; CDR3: CASSQDLTGGNIQYF; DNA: TGCGCCAGCAGCCAAGATTTAACAGGGGGCAACATTCAGTACTTC
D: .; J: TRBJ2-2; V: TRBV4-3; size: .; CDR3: CASSQEATAYANTGELFF; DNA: TGCGCCAGCAGCCAAGAGGCTACAGCGTACGCGAACACCGGGGAGCTGTTTTTT
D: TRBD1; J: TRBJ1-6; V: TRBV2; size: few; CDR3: CASKIGTGGNSPLHF; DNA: TGTGCCAGCAAGATCGGGACAGGGGGTAATTCACCCCTCCACTTT
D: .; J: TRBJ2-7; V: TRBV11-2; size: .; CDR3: CASSFGRMTYEQYF; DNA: TGTGCCAGCAGCTTCGGCCGGATGACCTACGAGCAGTACTTC
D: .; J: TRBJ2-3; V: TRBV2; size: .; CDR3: CASKLVSDTQYF; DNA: TGTGCCAGCAAGCTAGTGTCAGATACGCAGTATTTT
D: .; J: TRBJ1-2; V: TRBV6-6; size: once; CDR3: CASSYLGRNGYTF; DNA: TGTGCCAGCAGTTATTTGGGGCGGAATGGCTACACCTTC
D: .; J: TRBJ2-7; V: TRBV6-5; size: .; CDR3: CASSLQSYEQYF; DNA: TGTGCCAGCAGCCTTCAATCCTACGAGCAGTACTTC
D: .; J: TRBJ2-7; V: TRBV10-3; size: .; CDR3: CAISGQGLAQYF; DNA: TGTGCCATCAGTGGCCAGGGACTCGCGCAGTACTTC
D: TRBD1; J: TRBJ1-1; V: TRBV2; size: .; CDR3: CASRLTGSMNTEAFF; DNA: TGTGCCAGCAGACTGACAGGGAGTATGAACACTGAAGCTTTCTTT
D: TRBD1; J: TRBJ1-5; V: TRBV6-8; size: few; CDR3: CANRYIGQGQQVDNQPQHF; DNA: TGTGCCAATCGTTACATAGGACAGGGGCAACAGGTGGACAATCAGCCCCAGCATTTT